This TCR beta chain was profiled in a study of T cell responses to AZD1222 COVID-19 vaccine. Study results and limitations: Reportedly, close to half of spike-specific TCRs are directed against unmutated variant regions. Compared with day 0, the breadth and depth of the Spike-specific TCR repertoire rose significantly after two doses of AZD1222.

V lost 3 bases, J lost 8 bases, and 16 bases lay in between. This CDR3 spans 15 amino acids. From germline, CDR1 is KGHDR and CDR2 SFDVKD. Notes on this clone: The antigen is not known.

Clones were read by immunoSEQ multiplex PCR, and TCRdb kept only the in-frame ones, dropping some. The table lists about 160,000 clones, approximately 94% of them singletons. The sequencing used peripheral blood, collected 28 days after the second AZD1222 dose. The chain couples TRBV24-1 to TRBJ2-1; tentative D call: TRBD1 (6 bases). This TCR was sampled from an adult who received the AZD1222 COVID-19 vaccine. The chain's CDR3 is CATSDPTTGKDEQFF. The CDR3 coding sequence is TGTGCCACCAGTGATCCGACGACAGGCAAAGATGAGCAGTTCTTC.